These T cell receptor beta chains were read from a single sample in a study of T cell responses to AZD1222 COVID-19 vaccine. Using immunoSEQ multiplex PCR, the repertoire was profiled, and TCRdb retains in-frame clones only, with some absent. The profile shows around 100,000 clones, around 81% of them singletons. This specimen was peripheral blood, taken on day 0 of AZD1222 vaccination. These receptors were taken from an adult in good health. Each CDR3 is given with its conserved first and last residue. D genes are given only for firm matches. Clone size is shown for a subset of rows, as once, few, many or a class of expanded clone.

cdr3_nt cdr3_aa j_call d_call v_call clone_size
TGTGCCAGCTCGTTGGGACAGGGCAACACAGATACGCAGTATTTT CASSLGQGNTDTQYF TRBJ2-3 TRBD1 TRBV18 few
TGTGCCAGCAGCCAGGCGACAGGGACCGGGGAGCTGTTTTTT CASSQATGTGELFF TRBJ2-2 TRBD1 TRBV4-2 NA
TGCGCCAGCAGGGTTGGGGGGCTTACGATTACTGAAGCTTTCTTT CASRVGGLTITEAFF TRBJ1-1 NA TRBV5-1 NA
TGTGCCAGCATACCTGGGGGGCCCCAGCATTTT CASIPGGPQHF TRBJ1-5 NA TRBV21-1 NA
TGTGCCAGCAGTTACTCTGCAGGGGTTGATTCACCCCTCCACTTT CASSYSAGVDSPLHF TRBJ1-6 NA TRBV6-5 NA
TGTGCCAGCAGCTTAGGGGGCGGCCTGAATGAGCAGTTCTTC CASSLGGGLNEQFF TRBJ2-1 NA TRBV7-9 NA
TGTGCCAGCAGCCGGCGGGGGTCCTACTACAATGAGCAGTTCTTC CASSRRGSYYNEQFF TRBJ2-1 TRBD2 TRBV5-8 NA
TGTGCCAGCACCCCCAGGGGGGAGAACACTGAAGCTTTCTTT CASTPRGENTEAFF TRBJ1-1 TRBD1 TRBV7-2 NA
TGTGCCACCAGTGATTTGCTATATTTACGCAGGGTTGACAACTATGGCTACACCTTC CATSDLLYLRRVDNYGYTF TRBJ1-2 NA TRBV24-1 NA
TGTGCCATCAGTGAGTCCAGGAATGGCTACACCTTC CAISESRNGYTF TRBJ1-2 NA TRBV10-3 NA